The present TCR beta chain was sequenced within a study of CD8+ T cells in alopecia areata. Across the whole study: A 6-month period off drug followed tofacitinib, which lasted 6 to 18 months.

Regarding the study as a whole: Affected scalp, especially in alopecia totalis/universalis, had a higher clonality than normal scalp did.

The CDR3 runs 16 residues. Germline CDR1 LGHNT, CDR2 FRNRAP. The V and J ends lost 2 bases and 4 bases, in that order; junction bases with no gene match: 10. A remark on this clone: Its antigen is not identified.

Isolated RNA was reverse transcribed into cDNA used as the sequencing template. Measured with immunoSEQ multiplex PCR; TCRdb has only the in-frame clones, and not every one. Of 90,000 to 130,000 clones listed, around three fifths are singletons. The sample's treatment: oral pan-JAK inhibitor, 5-10 mg twice daily. The rearrangement uses TRBV12-5 and TRBJ1-1; 7 bases align to TRBD1. The sequence derives from a human donor with alopecia areata. The sequencing used CD8+ T cells sorted from blood, collected at week 24, from a patient treated with tofacitinib. The DNA of the CDR3 is TGTGCTAGTGGTTTGTCGACGACAGGGATAGGCACTGAAGCTTTCTTT. Protein sequence: CASGLSTTGIGTEAFF.